A selection of T cell receptor beta chains follows, all from one sample in a study of OX40 agonist ivuxolimab in advanced cancers. The assay was immunoSEQ multiplex PCR, and TCRdb's table has in-frame clones only and misses some. The table includes some 100,000 clones, about 90% detected once. Material: CD4+ or CD8+ T cells sorted from blood, obtained in a trial of the OX40 agonist ivuxolimab. The receptors come from an adult with an advanced solid tumor such as melanoma, head and neck, liver or kidney cancer. CDR3s include the opening cysteine and the closing phenylalanine or tryptophan. The D gene is left open where the match is weak. The size entry is marked missing in some rows and otherwise reads once, few, many or a size class.

abundance: .
v_gene: TRBV6-1
d_gene: .
j_gene: TRBJ1-5
CDR3aa: CASRTTLGSNQPQHF
CDR3nt: TGTGCCAGCAGGACTACCCTTGGGAGCAATCAGCCCCAGCATTTT

abundance: .
v_gene: TRBV6-1
d_gene: TRBD2
j_gene: TRBJ2-7
CDR3aa: CASSERASGGRTSPSYEQYF
CDR3nt: TGTGCCAGCAGTGAACGGGCTAGCGGGGGACGTACATCCCCTTCCTACGAGCAGTACTTC

abundance: .
v_gene: TRBV5-1
d_gene: TRBD1
j_gene: TRBJ2-2
CDR3aa: CASSYSPGTVNTGELFF
CDR3nt: TGCGCCAGCAGCTATTCTCCCGGGACAGTTAACACCGGGGAGCTGTTTTTT

abundance: .
v_gene: TRBV10-3
d_gene: .
j_gene: TRBJ2-7
CDR3aa: CAISDSTYEQYF
CDR3nt: TGTGCCATCAGTGATTCGACCTACGAGCAGTACTTC

abundance: .
v_gene: TRBV5-1
d_gene: .
j_gene: TRBJ2-3
CDR3aa: CASSLSGATDTQYF
CDR3nt: TGCGCCAGCAGCTTGTCGGGGGCCACAGATACGCAGTATTTT

abundance: .
v_gene: TRBV4-1
d_gene: .
j_gene: TRBJ1-5
CDR3aa: CASSQDMSMQGKDGNQPQHF
CDR3nt: TGCGCCAGCAGCCAAGATATGTCGATGCAGGGAAAGGATGGCAATCAGCCCCAGCATTTT

abundance: .
v_gene: TRBV6-1
d_gene: .
j_gene: TRBJ2-4
CDR3aa: CASSGLQWGKGHIQYF
CDR3nt: TGTGCCAGCAGTGGCTTGCAGTGGGGGAAAGGGCACATTCAGTACTTC

abundance: once
v_gene: TRBV6-1
d_gene: .
j_gene: TRBJ2-7
CDR3aa: CASSEARSGGQYF
CDR3nt: TGTGCCAGCAGTGAAGCCCGGTCTGGCGGGCAGTACTTC

abundance: few
v_gene: TRBV7-8
d_gene: .
j_gene: TRBJ2-7
CDR3aa: CASSLYYEQYF
CDR3nt: TGTGCCAGCAGCTTATACTACGAGCAGTACTTC

abundance: .
v_gene: TRBV5-1
d_gene: .
j_gene: TRBJ2-1
CDR3aa: CASSDWRNEQFF
CDR3nt: TGCGCCAGCTCAGATTGGAGGAATGAGCAGTTCTTC

abundance: .
v_gene: TRBV20-1
d_gene: .
j_gene: TRBJ1-5
CDR3aa: CSANQPQHF
CDR3nt: TGCAGCGCCAATCAGCCCCAGCATTTT

abundance: .
v_gene: TRBV14
d_gene: TRBD1
j_gene: TRBJ1-6
CDR3aa: CASSQPQGKGSPLHF
CDR3nt: TGTGCCAGCAGCCAACCACAGGGGAAAGGATCACCCCTCCACTTT

abundance: .
v_gene: TRBV18
d_gene: TRBD2
j_gene: TRBJ2-7
CDR3aa: CASSPARDYHSYEQYF
CDR3nt: TGTGCCAGCTCACCAGCCCGGGACTACCACTCCTACGAGCAGTACTTC

abundance: .
v_gene: TRBV14
d_gene: TRBD2
j_gene: TRBJ2-7
CDR3aa: CASSQDRGLAHEQYF
CDR3nt: TGTGCCAGCAGCCAAGATCGGGGACTAGCCCACGAGCAGTACTTC

abundance: .
v_gene: TRBV5-1
d_gene: TRBD2
j_gene: TRBJ2-1
CDR3aa: CASSLVAGGQNEQFF
CDR3nt: TGCGCCAGCAGCTTGGTTGCGGGGGGGCAGAATGAGCAGTTCTTC

abundance: .
v_gene: TRBV19
d_gene: .
j_gene: TRBJ2-7
CDR3aa: CASSWNGPYEQYF
CDR3nt: TGTGCCAGTAGTTGGAACGGCCCGTACGAGCAGTACTTC

abundance: .
v_gene: TRBV7-6
d_gene: .
j_gene: TRBJ2-3
CDR3aa: CASSFELRTDTQYF
CDR3nt: TGTGCCAGCAGCTTTGAGTTACGCACAGATACGCAGTATTTT

abundance: .
v_gene: TRBV5-1
d_gene: .
j_gene: TRBJ2-7
CDR3aa: CASSLGWGSYEQYF
CDR3nt: TGCGCCAGCAGCTTAGGTTGGGGATCCTACGAGCAGTACTTC

abundance: once
v_gene: TRBV19
d_gene: TRBD1
j_gene: TRBJ2-7
CDR3aa: CASSRDRAYEQYF
CDR3nt: TGTGCCAGTAGTCGGGACAGAGCCTACGAGCAGTACTTC

abundance: .
v_gene: TRBV5-1
d_gene: TRBD2
j_gene: TRBJ2-5
CDR3aa: CASRTSSGGLQETQYF
CDR3nt: TGCGCCAGCAGAACTTCCAGCGGGGGGCTCCAAGAGACCCAGTACTTC

abundance: once
v_gene: TRBV7-6
d_gene: TRBD2
j_gene: TRBJ2-5
CDR3aa: CASSLSLAGALQETQYF
CDR3nt: TGTGCCAGCAGCTTAAGTCTTGCGGGAGCCCTCCAAGAGACCCAGTACTTC

abundance: .
v_gene: TRBV2
d_gene: TRBD2
j_gene: TRBJ2-1
CDR3aa: CASRRLAGAHEQFF
CDR3nt: TGTGCCAGCAGAAGACTAGCGGGAGCGCATGAGCAGTTCTTC

abundance: .
v_gene: TRBV5-6
d_gene: .
j_gene: TRBJ1-2
CDR3aa: CASSLARDYGYTF
CDR3nt: TGTGCCAGCAGCTTGGCAAGAGACTATGGCTACACCTTC

abundance: .
v_gene: TRBV14
d_gene: .
j_gene: TRBJ1-1
CDR3aa: CASSHDILPNTEAFF
CDR3nt: TGTGCCAGCAGCCACGATATACTCCCAAACACTGAAGCTTTCTTT

abundance: .
v_gene: TRBV29-1
d_gene: TRBD1
j_gene: TRBJ1-1
CDR3aa: CSVRGADRGNTEAFF
CDR3nt: TGCAGCGTCCGCGGGGCGGACAGGGGGAACACTGAAGCTTTCTTT

abundance: .
v_gene: TRBV18
d_gene: .
j_gene: TRBJ2-2
CDR3aa: CASSPRTIQAGELFF
CDR3nt: TGTGCCAGCTCACCAAGGACGATTCAGGCCGGGGAGCTGTTTTTT

abundance: .
v_gene: TRBV11-2
d_gene: .
j_gene: TRBJ2-1
CDR3aa: CASSFRRVNEQFF
CDR3nt: TGTGCCAGCAGCTTTCGCAGGGTCAATGAGCAGTTCTTC

abundance: .
v_gene: TRBV6-1
d_gene: TRBD1
j_gene: TRBJ1-5
CDR3aa: CASIRDSLNQPQHF
CDR3nt: TGTGCCAGCATTCGGGACAGCCTCAATCAGCCCCAGCATTTT

abundance: once
v_gene: TRBV6-5
d_gene: TRBD2
j_gene: TRBJ2-1
CDR3aa: CASRSGLADSNEQFF
CDR3nt: TGTGCCAGCAGAAGCGGACTAGCGGACTCCAATGAGCAGTTCTTC

abundance: .
v_gene: TRBV5-4
d_gene: .
j_gene: TRBJ2-7
CDR3aa: CASSWGTQVSGEQYF
CDR3nt: TGTGCCAGCAGCTGGGGGACACAGGTATCGGGAGAGCAGTACTTC

abundance: .
v_gene: TRBV15
d_gene: .
j_gene: TRBJ2-7
CDR3aa: CATSRGNLEGAYEQYF
CDR3nt: TGTGCCACCAGCAGGGGCAACCTCGAAGGGGCCTACGAGCAGTACTTC

abundance: once
v_gene: TRBV5-1
d_gene: TRBD1
j_gene: TRBJ2-7
CDR3aa: CASSLSGQGNLGEQYF
CDR3nt: TGCGCCAGCAGTCTTTCGGGACAGGGAAATTTGGGCGAGCAGTACTTC

abundance: once
v_gene: TRBV25-1
d_gene: .
j_gene: TRBJ2-1
CDR3aa: CASSQAGQYNEQFF
CDR3nt: TGTGCCAGCAGTCAGGCGGGACAGTACAATGAGCAGTTCTTC

abundance: .
v_gene: TRBV5-1
d_gene: .
j_gene: TRBJ2-3
CDR3aa: CASSRVLDTQYF
CDR3nt: TGCGCCAGCAGCCGGGTTTTGGATACGCAGTATTTT

abundance: .
v_gene: TRBV6-1
d_gene: .
j_gene: TRBJ1-1
CDR3aa: CASSEVSSEAFF
CDR3nt: TGTGCCAGCAGTGAGGTGTCGTCTGAAGCTTTCTTT

abundance: once
v_gene: TRBV10-2
d_gene: .
j_gene: TRBJ2-5
CDR3aa: CASAQGGETQYF
CDR3nt: TGCGCCAGCGCCCAGGGAGGAGAGACCCAGTACTTC

abundance: .
v_gene: TRBV5-4
d_gene: .
j_gene: TRBJ2-1
CDR3aa: CASSREPPGEQFF
CDR3nt: TGTGCCAGCAGCAGGGAGCCGCCAGGGGAGCAGTTCTTC

abundance: .
v_gene: TRBV7-6
d_gene: .
j_gene: TRBJ2-5
CDR3aa: CASSARGLLQETQYF
CDR3nt: TGTGCCAGCAGCGCCCGGGGGCTCCTCCAAGAGACCCAGTACTTC

abundance: once
v_gene: TRBV6-6
d_gene: TRBD1
j_gene: TRBJ2-7
CDR3aa: CASSRIRTGPYEQYF
CDR3nt: TGTGCCAGCAGTAGAATTAGGACAGGGCCCTACGAGCAGTACTTC

abundance: .
v_gene: TRBV9
d_gene: .
j_gene: TRBJ2-6
CDR3aa: CASSATSAGANVLTF
CDR3nt: TGTGCCAGCAGCGCGACGTCTGCTGGGGCCAACGTCCTGACTTTC

abundance: .
v_gene: TRBV5-6
d_gene: .
j_gene: TRBJ1-2
CDR3aa: CASRSFGETVNYGYTF
CDR3nt: TGTGCCAGCAGATCTTTCGGCGAGACGGTGAACTATGGCTACACCTTC

abundance: .
v_gene: TRBV14
d_gene: .
j_gene: TRBJ2-6
CDR3aa: CASSPLDGTGANVLTF
CDR3nt: TGTGCCAGCAGCCCCCTCGATGGGACCGGGGCCAACGTCCTGACTTTC

abundance: .
v_gene: TRBV5-1
d_gene: .
j_gene: TRBJ2-2
CDR3aa: CASSPLAWNTGELFF
CDR3nt: TGCGCCAGCAGCCCACTAGCCTGGAACACCGGGGAGCTGTTTTTT

abundance: .
v_gene: TRBV29-1
d_gene: .
j_gene: TRBJ2-3
CDR3aa: CSVEVGTDTQYF
CDR3nt: TGCAGCGTTGAGGTAGGAACAGATACGCAGTATTTT

abundance: .
v_gene: TRBV5-8
d_gene: .
j_gene: TRBJ2-7
CDR3aa: CASSLARGSSYEQYF
CDR3nt: TGTGCCAGCAGCTTGGCACGGGGAAGCTCCTACGAGCAGTACTTC

abundance: .
v_gene: TRBV18
d_gene: .
j_gene: TRBJ2-1
CDR3aa: CASSPTGTGEQFF
CDR3nt: TGTGCCAGCTCACCTACAGGGACGGGTGAGCAGTTCTTC

abundance: .
v_gene: TRBV14
d_gene: .
j_gene: TRBJ1-4
CDR3aa: CASSQTIPEKLFF
CDR3nt: TGTGCCAGCAGCCAGACCATCCCTGAAAAACTGTTTTTT

abundance: .
v_gene: TRBV7-9
d_gene: .
j_gene: TRBJ2-7
CDR3aa: CASSLTDTYEQYF
CDR3nt: TGTGCCAGCAGCTTGACAGATACATACGAGCAGTACTTC

abundance: .
v_gene: TRBV6-6
d_gene: .
j_gene: TRBJ1-2
CDR3aa: CASRSRENYGYTF
CDR3nt: TGTGCCAGCAGATCCAGGGAAAACTATGGCTACACCTTC

abundance: .
v_gene: TRBV5-1
d_gene: .
j_gene: TRBJ1-2
CDR3aa: CASSLGPAMKSSYTF
CDR3nt: TGCGCCAGCAGCTTAGGACCTGCGATGAAGAGCAGCTACACCTTC

abundance: .
v_gene: TRBV30
d_gene: .
j_gene: TRBJ1-2
CDR3aa: CAWSKTGYGYTF
CDR3nt: TGTGCCTGGAGCAAGACAGGCTATGGCTACACCTTC

abundance: .
v_gene: TRBV11-2
d_gene: .
j_gene: TRBJ1-1
CDR3aa: CASSFGVEAFF
CDR3nt: TGTGCCAGCAGCTTTGGAGTTGAAGCTTTCTTT

abundance: .
v_gene: TRBV5-6
d_gene: TRBD1
j_gene: TRBJ1-4
CDR3aa: CASSTRTGGRDEKLFF
CDR3nt: TGTGCCAGCAGCACCCGGACAGGGGGCCGGGATGAAAAACTGTTTTTT

abundance: .
v_gene: TRBV5-1
d_gene: .
j_gene: TRBJ1-2
CDR3aa: CASSLVRGGGYTF
CDR3nt: TGCGCCAGCAGCTTGGTCAGGGGTGGTGGCTACACCTTC

abundance: .
v_gene: TRBV19
d_gene: .
j_gene: TRBJ2-1
CDR3aa: CASTPTGRADHEQFF
CDR3nt: TGTGCCAGTACCCCAACAGGGAGGGCAGACCATGAGCAGTTCTTC

abundance: few
v_gene: TRBV28
d_gene: TRBD1
j_gene: TRBJ1-5
CDR3aa: CASSSGTGYRNQPQHF
CDR3nt: TGTGCCAGCAGTTCAGGGACAGGGTACCGCAATCAGCCCCAGCATTTT

abundance: .
v_gene: TRBV29-1
d_gene: .
j_gene: TRBJ2-5
CDR3aa: CSVGSAGAGETQYF
CDR3nt: TGCAGCGTTGGGTCCGCGGGGGCTGGGGAGACCCAGTACTTC

abundance: .
v_gene: TRBV6-5
d_gene: TRBD1
j_gene: TRBJ2-7
CDR3aa: CASTRGQGAYEQYF
CDR3nt: TGTGCCAGCACCAGGGGACAGGGGGCCTACGAGCAGTACTTC

abundance: .
v_gene: TRBV10-1
d_gene: TRBD1
j_gene: TRBJ2-1
CDR3aa: CASSLRDRVNEQFF
CDR3nt: TGCGCCAGCAGCCTCCGGGACAGGGTCAATGAGCAGTTCTTC